The T cell receptor beta chain described here comes from a study of CD8 T cells in Susac syndrome (dated by TCRdb to between 2018 and 2020). Regarding the complete study: Repertoire sequencing was used to test whether CD8+ T cell activation and differentiation in Susac syndrome was antigen driven. CD8+ T cell repertoire clonality was compared between about a dozen healthy donors, approximately 14 Susac syndrome patients and some 15 multiple sclerosis patients.

RNA was extracted with the RNeasy kit and 0.5 to 1 ug was reverse transcribed using random hexamers. The immunoSEQ multiplex PCR assay, which covers 54 Vbeta and 13 Jbeta segments, was used to amplify TCR beta CDR3 regions. PCR amplification bias was corrected by using a synthetic template baseline for primer optimization and computational correction. The original methods were these. Reads were annotated to V, D and J genes according to IMGT and were analyzed with immunoSEQ Analyzer, with only productive sequences retained. Clonality was computed as one minus Shannon entropy normalized by log2 of the number of productive unique sequences. For each patient and control, public and private clones were evaluated within the 100 most prevalent clones. A clone was defined as Susac-specific if it was absent from the healthy and MS cohorts, from 950 to 1,300 published viral clones and from other ImmuneACCESS disease sequences. TCRdb reanalyzed the raw reads on its own, using fastp at Q25 for trimming and MiXCR for clone calling, and kept in-frame beta chains. Every entry covers one CDR3 protein and lists the most common genes and DNA from its rows. The V and J calls follow TCRdb's processing rather than the paper's. The sample table shows around 170,000 distinct CDR3 sequences, and roughly 96% are seen once. 0.15% to 0.2% of the sample is taken by the ten largest.

Peripheral blood CD8+ and CD4+ T cells from healthy donors, Susac syndrome patients and multiple sclerosis patients were profiled by high-throughput TCR beta sequencing. Treatment-naive patients with stable or active relapsing-remitting disease fulfilling revised McDonald criteria were used as multiple sclerosis controls. CD8+ TEMRA cells were enriched by FACS, while bulk CD8+ and CD4+ T cells were purified by magnetic negative isolation. Blood was drawn into EDTA tubes, processed within 24 hours, and PBMCs were isolated by density gradient centrifugation. PBMCs intended for TCR sequencing were frozen in liquid nitrogen and were later thawed in a 37 degrees C water bath. Purity of sorted or isolated CD4+, CD8+ and CD8+ TEMRA cells was at least 90%. Study-wide findings and limitations: The study acknowledged that relatively few individuals were included in the TCR sequencing and HLA analysis.

In regard to this clonotype: Its cognate antigen has yet to be identified. No qualities accompany the bases; no much larger clone lies one base away.

The CDR3 runs 16 residues from the cysteine to the phenylalanine. The only DNA kept is the CDR3, 48 bases in frame from the first base. The V end loses 5 bases and the J end loses 7 bases, and a stretch of 23 bases separates them. Sequencing input: CD8+ T cells from PBMCs. The V gene is TRBV12-3 or TRBV12-4 and the J gene is TRBJ1-1; TRBD1 is perhaps the D gene, given 5 matching bases. The sequence was collected from a human donor with multiple sclerosis. This receptor has the CDR3 CASSGGFRGPRDEAFF. Here is the DNA: TGTGCCAGCAGTGGGGGTTTTAGGGGACCACGGGATGAAGCTTTCTTT.